What follows are 26 T cell receptor beta chains derived from one specimen sequenced in a study of T cells in localized non-small cell lung cancer. This table comes from immunoSEQ multiplex PCR, and its TCRdb copy is limited to in-frame clones, with some not included. Found here are roughly 2,500 clones, around 28% of them singletons; the top ten hold around 9.1%. The material was lung tumor tissue, obtained before any cancer treatment. These receptors were taken from a man aged 35-69 years with stage III squamous cell lung carcinoma.

The V and J genes are TRBV6-8 and TRBJ1-6; tentative D call: TRBD1 (5 bases). Germline V gene lookup returns CDR1 MNHGY and CDR2 SAAAGT. With 6 bases removed from V and 0 bases from J, the gap between germline ends came to 12 bases. The CDR3 runs to 16 residues. The CDR3 sequence is CASSQRGSSYNSPLHF. CDR3 sequence (DNA): TGTGCCAGCAGCCAACGGGGCAGCTCCTATAATTCACCCCTCCACTTT.

Sample share makes this clone medium-sized. The chain couples TRBV2 to TRBJ2-7, with a tentative D call TRBD1 (6 bases). The CDR3 contains 13 residues. The V gene's germline CDR1 is SNHLY and CDR2 FYNNEI. Trimming shortened V by 6 bases and J by 5 bases, and 14 bases separated the two germline ends. The CDR3 spells CASRATGIHEQYF. The DNA for the CDR3 is TGTGCCAGCAGAGCTACAGGGATCCACGAGCAGTACTTC.

V is TRBV18 and J is TRBJ1-1; D is uncertain. CDR3 length: 13 residues. V shed 7 bases and J shed 2 bases, with 11 bases lying between them. The germline V gene has CDR1 KGHSH and CDR2 LQKENI. The CDR3 DNA is TGTGCCAGCTTAGGGTACTTCAACACTGAAGCTTTCTTT. This codes for CASLGYFNTEAFF.

The chain uses TRBV6-8 and TRBJ2-5; TRBD2 matches at 13 bases. The CDR3 loop spans 13 amino acids. After removal of 11 bases from V and 4 bases from J, the junction contained 4 bases not matched to a gene. The germline CDR1 and CDR2 sequences are MNHGY and SAAAGT. CDR3 in DNA: TGTGCCGTTACTAGCGGGGGGGGAGAGACCCAGTACTTC. Translation: CAVTSGGGETQYF.

The genes are TRBV9 and TRBJ1-1; no clear D. This CDR3 is 16 amino acids long. CDR1 is SGDLS, CDR2 YYNGEE, per germline. Trimming cost V 5 bases and J 0 bases, with 17 bases left between them. This CDR3 reads CASSEEVSILNTEAFF. The CDR3 nucleotides are TGTGCCAGCAGTGAAGAGGTATCTATTTTGAACACTGAAGCTTTCTTT.

The genes are TRBV6-8 and TRBJ2-2; D is undetermined. Germline CDR1 is MNHGY and CDR2 is SAAAGT. V lost 6 bases and J lost 1, with 6 bases in between. The CDR3 has 13 amino acids. The CDR3 reads CASRKGNTGELFF. CDR3 nucleotides: TGTGCCAGCAGAAAAGGGAACACCGGGGAGCTGTTTTTT.

By share of the sample, this clone is medium-sized. V gene TRBV6-8 combines with J gene TRBJ2-1, with 9 positions matching TRBD1. Germline-derived CDR1 and CDR2 are MNHGY and SAAAGT. The CDR3 spans 15 residues. V lost 10 bases, J lost 6 bases, and 13 bases stayed unmatched. CDR3 nucleotides: TGTGCCATCAGCTTGGGACAGGGTCGACTCAATGAGCAGTTCTTC. Its protein product is CAISLGQGRLNEQFF.

This rearrangement joins TRBV19 to TRBJ1-6; no definite D call. The V and J ends lost 2 bases and 7 bases respectively, with 6 bases between them. The CDR3 is 13 amino acids. Germline V CDR1 and CDR2: LNHDA, SQIVND (reference sequence). This CDR3 is CASSIPRNSPLHF. The CDR3 DNA follows: TGTGCCAGTAGTATACCGCGCAATTCACCCCTCCACTTT.

This chain links TRBV29-1 with TRBJ2-3, with TRBD2 identical over 7 bases. The J segment lost 0 bases and the V segment lost 6 bases, leaving 3 bases of the junction unmatched. This CDR3 has 13 residues. Germline V gene data show CDR1 as SQVTM and CDR2 as ANQGSEA. The CDR3 protein is CSVLSGSTDTQYF. The CDR3 DNA is TGCAGCGTCCTTAGCGGGAGCACAGATACGCAGTATTTT.

In its sample, this clone was seen a few times. The rearrangement links TRBV7-8 to TRBJ1-1; D unresolved. The length of the CDR3 is 13 residues. The germline gives CDR1 SGHVS, CDR2 FQNEAQ. The ends were cut back, 2 bases at V and 0 bases at J, with 4 bases in the middle. Here the CDR3 reads CASSLTLNTEAFF. The CDR3 DNA sequence: TGTGCCAGCAGCTTAACTTTGAACACTGAAGCTTTCTTT.

This clone was counted a few times. This rearrangement joins TRBV30 to TRBJ2-3; possible D gene TRBD2, 7 bases. Per the germline V gene, CDR1 is GTSNPN and CDR2 is SVGIG (reference sequence). The CDR3 has 14 residues. Trimming pared 0 bases from V and 5 bases from J, leaving 12 bases between. CDR3 coding DNA: TGTGCCTGGAGTGTACCGGGGGGCGGAGATACGCAGTATTTT. This encodes CAWSVPGGGDTQYF.

There are a few counts of this clone. The chain has TRBV9 and TRBJ2-7; D gene unclear. V was shortened by 3 bases and J by 4 bases, with 14 bases between the two germline ends. The CDR3 runs to 14 residues. Germline lookup yields CDR1 SGDLS and CDR2 YYNGEE. The CDR3 loop reads CASSEGSVEYEQYF. CDR3 sequence (DNA): TGTGCCAGCAGCGAGGGCAGCGTGGAGTACGAGCAGTACTTC. Full variable domain (remainder filled in from reference TRBV9 and TRBJ2-7): DSGVTQTPKHLITATGQRVTLRCSPRSGDLSVYWYQQSLDQGLQFLIQYYNGEERAKGNILERFSAQQFPDLHSELNLSSLELGDSALYFCASSEGSVEYEQYFGPGTRLTVT.

In its sample, this clone was seen a few times. This rearrangement joins TRBV9 to TRBJ2-1; 11 positions match TRBD2. Trimming removed 0 bases from V and 6 bases from J; junction bases left unmatched: 5. CDR1 and CDR2 (germline): SGDLS, YYNGEE. This CDR3 region has 16 residues. The CDR3 spells CASSVARLAGSNEQFF. The CDR3 DNA sequence: TGTGCCAGCAGCGTAGCTAGACTAGCGGGGTCCAATGAGCAGTTCTTC. Drawing the rest from reference TRBV9 and TRBJ2-1, the complete variable domain is DSGVTQTPKHLITATGQRVTLRCSPRSGDLSVYWYQQSLDQGLQFLIQYYNGEERAKGNILERFSAQQFPDLHSELNLSSLELGDSALYFCASSVARLAGSNEQFFGPGTRLTVL.

This clone came up once. The V gene is TRBV6-8, the J gene TRBJ2-2; either TRBD1 or TRBD2 may supply D (6 bases each). Germline values: CDR1 MNHGY, CDR2 SAAAGT. Trimming removed 5 bases from V and 3 bases from J, with 16 bases in between. The CDR3 has 16 amino acids. In DNA form, the CDR3 reads TGTGCCAGCAGTAGGGGGGTTACAGGGTACACCGGGGAGCTGTTTTTT. Translated, it gives CASSRGVTGYTGELFF.

This chain uses TRBV11-3 with TRBJ2-3, with 10 bases matching TRBD2. Germline loops: CDR1 SGHNT, CDR2 YENEEA. After removal of 4 bases from V and 4 bases from J, the junction contained 5 bases not matched to a gene. The CDR3 has 15 amino acids. The CDR3: CASSYSGRTADTQYF. In DNA, the CDR3 is TGTGCCAGCAGCTATAGCGGGAGGACTGCAGATACGCAGTATTTT.

This clone appeared a few times. The chain has TRBV11-3 and TRBJ1-2, with TRBD1 as a possible D gene (5 bases). CDR1 and CDR2 from the germline V gene are SGHNT and YENEEA. V lost 5 bases and J lost 4, with 17 bases in between. This CDR3 region has 15 residues. Here the CDR3 reads CASSGTPDTFYGYTF. CDR3 bases: TGTGCCAGCAGCGGGACCCCGGACACCTTCTATGGCTACACCTTC. The full variable domain, completed using reference TRBV11-3 and TRBJ1-2, is EAGVVQSPRYKIIEKKQPVAFWCNPISGHNTLYWYLQNLGQGPELLIRYENEEAVDDSQLPKDRFSAERLKGVDSTLKIQPAELGDSAVYLCASSGTPDTFYGYTFGSGTRLTVV.

This chain uses TRBV19 with TRBJ1-1; no definite D call. This CDR3 region has 13 residues. V was pared by 5 bases and J by 6 bases, with 13 bases between. The germline gives CDR1 LNHDA, CDR2 SQIVND (reference sequence). CDR3 region: CASSVLVAAEAFF. In DNA, the CDR3 is TGTGCCAGTAGTGTACTTGTTGCGGCTGAAGCTTTCTTT.

The table lists this clone with a few counts. V and J are TRBV6-8 and TRBJ2-3; D possibly corresponds to TRBD2 (6 bases). Trimming pared 2 bases from V and 0 bases from J, leaving 15 bases between. The CDR3 extends over 17 amino acids. Germline values: CDR1 MNHGY, CDR2 SAAAGT. The CDR3 reads CASSYPLRGKSTDTQYF. Here the CDR3 DNA reads TGTGCCAGCAGTTACCCTCTTCGGGGGAAGAGCACAGATACGCAGTATTTT.

V and J are TRBV6-8 and TRBJ2-3; 7 bases are a match to TRBD2. J gave up 0 bases and V 5 bases, and 8 bases lay outside the gene matches. The CDR3 loop spans 16 amino acids. CDR1 and CDR2 from the germline V gene are MNHGY and SAAAGT. CDR3 sequence: CASSEGLQSSTDTQYF. The CDR3 region has the DNA TGTGCCAGCAGTGAGGGACTACAGTCTAGCACAGATACGCAGTATTTT.

By share, this clone counts as large. V usage is TRBV6-8 and J usage is TRBJ2-7, with 9 bases aligning to TRBD2. The CDR3 loop spans 16 amino acids. Germline V gene lookup returns CDR1 MNHGY and CDR2 SAAAGT. After removal of 2 bases from V and 0 bases from J, the junction contained 5 bases not matched to a gene. CDR3 loop: CASSYTASGASYEQYF. CDR3 nucleotides: TGTGCCAGCAGTTACACCGCTAGCGGGGCCTCCTACGAGCAGTACTTC.

This clone turned up a few times. The chain joins TRBV6-8 to TRBJ1-2; a possible D gene is TRBD1 (5 bases). This CDR3 region has 13 residues. V was cut by 5 bases and J by 7 bases, with 14 bases left in between. Per germline, CDR1 MNHGY and CDR2 SAAAGT. The CDR3 protein is CASSASSGGGYTF. In nucleotides, the CDR3 is TGTGCCAGCAGTGCTTCTTCCGGGGGTGGCTACACCTTC.

This clone has just a few counts. The chain recombines TRBV19 with TRBJ2-5; D unclear. Germline lookup yields CDR1 LNHDA and CDR2 SQIVND (reference sequence). The V and J ends lost 2 bases and 2 bases respectively, with 9 bases between them. CDR3 length equals 14 residues. The CDR3 spells CASSISSWQETQYF. The CDR3 DNA reads as TGTGCCAGTAGTATATCTTCTTGGCAAGAGACCCAGTACTTC.

This clone was detected only a few times. The rearrangement joins TRBV11-3 to TRBJ1-1, with a weak D call TRBD1 (5 bases). Trimming cost V 5 bases and J 10 bases, with 20 bases left between them. The CDR3 contains 14 residues. The germline V gene has CDR1 SGHNT and CDR2 YENEEA. The CDR3 nucleotides are TGTGCCAGCAGCCAAAGGGACTTCCTAGAGGGAGCTTTCTTT. This codes for CASSQRDFLEGAFF.

The V gene is TRBV19, the J gene TRBJ2-1; D possibly corresponds to TRBD1 (6 bases). The CDR3 covers 14 residues. The V gene lost 6 bases and the J gene lost 8 bases, with 17 bases spanning the gap. CDR1 is LNHDA and CDR2 is SQIVND in the germline V gene (reference sequence). CDR3 in DNA: TGTGCCAGTAGGCCTGTCCCGGGACACGATGAGCAGTTCTTC. Translated, it gives CASRPVPGHDEQFF.

This clone is deemed medium-sized. V usage is TRBV28 and J usage is TRBJ1-3, with a tentative D call TRBD1 (6 bases). The CDR3 has 17 amino acids. The V gene's germline CDR1 is MDHEN and CDR2 SYDVKM. Trimming pared 5 bases from V and 0 bases from J, leaving 17 bases between. CDR3 protein: CASSPPSRGFSGNTIYF. In nucleotides, the CDR3 is TGTGCCAGCAGTCCACCTAGCAGGGGATTCTCTGGAAACACCATATATTTT.

This clone showed up just a few times. The chain's CDR3 is CASIISSGELFF. The CDR3 DNA is TGTGCCAGCATTATATCCTCCGGGGAGCTGTTTTTT. This rearrangement joins TRBV9 to TRBJ2-2; no clear D. Germline lookup yields CDR1 SGDLS and CDR2 YYNGEE. This CDR3 spans 12 amino acids. The ends were cut back, 6 bases at V and 6 bases at J, with 9 bases in the middle.